Listed below are T cell receptor beta chains from one sample, sequenced in a study of blood T cell repertoires in COVID-19. Method: immunoSEQ multiplex PCR; TCRdb's copy keeps in-frame clones and lacks some. This table has roughly 180,000 clones, more than 75% appearing once. Sequencing was carried out using peripheral blood. Receptors originate from a woman aged 45-65 years with active or convalescent COVID-19. CDR3s include the opening cysteine and the closing phenylalanine or tryptophan. The D gene is left open where the match is weak. Only some rows state a clone size, as once, few, many or a class for expanded clones.

clone_size: NA
d_call: TRBD2
v_call: TRBV7-2
j_call: TRBJ2-3
cdr3_aa: CASSFLAGGMSDTQYF
cdr3_nt: TGTGCCAGCAGCTTCCTAGCGGGGGGGATGTCAGATACGCAGTATTTT

clone_size: NA
d_call: NA
v_call: TRBV2
j_call: TRBJ1-1
cdr3_aa: CANSMTFRNTEAFF
cdr3_nt: TGTGCCAACTCCATGACATTCAGGAACACTGAAGCTTTCTTT

clone_size: few
d_call: NA
v_call: TRBV14
j_call: TRBJ1-1
cdr3_aa: CASSHSGGVAFF
cdr3_nt: TGTGCCAGCAGCCATTCGGGCGGGGTGGCTTTCTTT

clone_size: few
d_call: TRBD2
v_call: TRBV6-4
j_call: TRBJ2-3
cdr3_aa: CASSDQAGGSTDTQYF
cdr3_nt: TGTGCCAGCAGTGACCAAGCGGGGGGGAGCACAGATACGCAGTATTTT

clone_size: NA
d_call: NA
v_call: TRBV18
j_call: TRBJ2-5
cdr3_aa: CASSPEQFQETQYF
cdr3_nt: TGTGCCAGCTCACCGGAACAGTTCCAAGAGACCCAGTACTTC

clone_size: NA
d_call: NA
v_call: TRBV19
j_call: TRBJ2-3
cdr3_aa: CASSIGRRRRSTDTQYF
cdr3_nt: TGTGCCAGTAGTATAGGACGCCGAAGGAGAAGCACAGATACGCAGTATTTT

clone_size: NA
d_call: TRBD1
v_call: TRBV25-1
j_call: TRBJ1-1
cdr3_aa: CASSRGTGVSAFF
cdr3_nt: TGTGCCAGCAGTAGAGGGACAGGGGTAAGCGCTTTCTTT

clone_size: NA
d_call: NA
v_call: TRBV28
j_call: TRBJ1-2
cdr3_aa: CATSDRLYGYTF
cdr3_nt: TGTGCCACCAGCGACAGGCTTTATGGCTACACCTTC

clone_size: NA
d_call: NA
v_call: TRBV9
j_call: TRBJ1-2
cdr3_aa: CASSVGSESYGYTF
cdr3_nt: TGTGCCAGCAGCGTAGGGTCGGAGTCCTATGGCTACACCTTC

clone_size: NA
d_call: TRBD2
v_call: TRBV19
j_call: TRBJ2-7
cdr3_aa: CASSIREGYEQYF
cdr3_nt: TGTGCCAGTAGTATAAGGGAGGGCTACGAGCAGTACTTC

clone_size: NA
d_call: TRBD2
v_call: TRBV30
j_call: TRBJ2-7
cdr3_aa: CAWSVRTSGISYEQYF
cdr3_nt: TGTGCCTGGAGTGTAAGGACTAGCGGTATCTCCTACGAGCAGTACTTC

clone_size: NA
d_call: TRBD1
v_call: TRBV24-1
j_call: TRBJ1-5
cdr3_aa: CATSDARQGADQPQHF
cdr3_nt: TGTGCCACCAGTGACGCCCGACAGGGGGCCGATCAGCCCCAGCATTTT

clone_size: few
d_call: NA
v_call: TRBV19
j_call: TRBJ2-1
cdr3_aa: CASSIALTDNEQFF
cdr3_nt: TGTGCCAGTAGTATAGCCCTAACTGACAATGAGCAGTTCTTC

clone_size: few
d_call: NA
v_call: TRBV7-2
j_call: TRBJ2-3
cdr3_aa: CASSDPAGRNTQYF
cdr3_nt: TGTGCCAGCAGCGACCCGGCGGGCAGGAATACGCAGTATTTT

clone_size: NA
d_call: NA
v_call: TRBV5-4
j_call: TRBJ1-2
cdr3_aa: CASSPGGTLRNYGYTF
cdr3_nt: TGTGCCAGCAGCCCCGGCGGGACCCTACGAAACTATGGCTACACCTTC

clone_size: NA
d_call: TRBD2
v_call: TRBV9
j_call: TRBJ2-3
cdr3_aa: CASSPPLAESTDTQYF
cdr3_nt: TGTGCCAGCAGCCCCCCACTAGCGGAAAGCACAGATACGCAGTATTTT

clone_size: once
d_call: NA
v_call: TRBV25-1
j_call: TRBJ2-7
cdr3_aa: CASSEYGDYEQYF
cdr3_nt: TGTGCCAGCAGTGAATACGGGGACTACGAGCAGTACTTC

clone_size: NA
d_call: TRBD2
v_call: TRBV5-1
j_call: TRBJ2-1
cdr3_aa: CASSSLAGGGEQFF
cdr3_nt: TGCGCCAGCAGCTCCCTAGCGGGGGGCGGTGAGCAGTTCTTC

clone_size: NA
d_call: NA
v_call: TRBV28
j_call: TRBJ2-1
cdr3_aa: CASSLWARTRPDNEQFF
cdr3_nt: TGTGCCAGCAGTTTGTGGGCCAGGACAAGACCGGACAATGAGCAGTTCTTC

clone_size: NA
d_call: NA
v_call: TRBV28
j_call: TRBJ1-6
cdr3_aa: CASFPRNSPLHF
cdr3_nt: TGTGCCAGCTTCCCGCGGAATTCACCCCTCCACTTT

clone_size: NA
d_call: TRBD2
v_call: TRBV6-2/TRBV6-3
j_call: TRBJ2-5
cdr3_aa: CASSLTSGRVETQYF
cdr3_nt: TGTGCCAGCAGCCTAACTAGCGGGAGGGTTGAGACCCAGTACTTC

clone_size: NA
d_call: TRBD1
v_call: TRBV27
j_call: TRBJ1-6
cdr3_aa: CASSWAQTGGTSSYNSPLHF
cdr3_nt: TGTGCCAGCAGTTGGGCTCAAACAGGGGGAACAAGCTCCTATAATTCACCCCTCCACTTT

clone_size: NA
d_call: NA
v_call: TRBV7-9
j_call: TRBJ2-1
cdr3_aa: CASSTGGAGGNEQFF
cdr3_nt: TGTGCCAGCAGCACCGGCGGGGCGGGTGGAAATGAGCAGTTCTTC

clone_size: NA
d_call: NA
v_call: TRBV6-1
j_call: TRBJ2-3
cdr3_aa: CASSEAGRGLGADTQYF
cdr3_nt: TGTGCCAGCAGTGAAGCGGGCAGGGGCCTAGGGGCAGATACGCAGTATTTT

clone_size: NA
d_call: TRBD1
v_call: TRBV5-1
j_call: TRBJ1-3
cdr3_aa: CASSPRDRDGNTIYF
cdr3_nt: TGCGCCAGCAGCCCGAGGGACAGGGATGGAAACACCATATATTTT

clone_size: NA
d_call: NA
v_call: TRBV27
j_call: TRBJ2-5
cdr3_aa: CASSLSTGSVETQYF
cdr3_nt: TGTGCCAGCAGTTTATCAACCGGGTCGGTGGAGACCCAGTACTTC

clone_size: once
d_call: TRBD1
v_call: TRBV18
j_call: TRBJ1-5
cdr3_aa: CASSPSGGRQPQHF
cdr3_nt: TGTGCCAGCTCACCATCAGGGGGCAGGCAGCCCCAGCATTTT

clone_size: NA
d_call: NA
v_call: TRBV12-5
j_call: TRBJ1-6
cdr3_aa: CASGPDGGSSPLHF
cdr3_nt: TGTGCTAGTGGACCGGACGGAGGTAGTTCACCCCTCCACTTT

clone_size: NA
d_call: NA
v_call: TRBV3-1/TRBV3-2
j_call: TRBJ2-7
cdr3_aa: CASSQGLSGRSLNFYEQYF
cdr3_nt: TGTGCCAGCAGCCAAGGTTTGAGCGGACGGAGCCTCAACTTCTACGAGCAGTACTTC

clone_size: once
d_call: NA
v_call: TRBV6-5
j_call: TRBJ1-1
cdr3_aa: CASSYGTKMNTEAFF
cdr3_nt: TGTGCCAGCAGTTACGGGACAAAGATGAACACTGAAGCTTTCTTT

clone_size: few
d_call: TRBD1
v_call: TRBV4-3
j_call: TRBJ2-7
cdr3_aa: CASSQASGQAYEQYF
cdr3_nt: TGCGCCAGCAGCCAAGCCTCGGGACAGGCTTACGAGCAGTACTTC

clone_size: NA
d_call: NA
v_call: TRBV19
j_call: TRBJ1-6
cdr3_aa: CASTPGTNNSPLHF
cdr3_nt: TGTGCCAGTACCCCCGGGACAAATAATTCACCCCTCCACTTT

clone_size: few
d_call: NA
v_call: TRBV7-2
j_call: TRBJ1-1
cdr3_aa: CASSLMGGGSEAFF
cdr3_nt: TGTGCCAGCAGCTTAATGGGGGGGGGCTCGGAAGCTTTCTTT

clone_size: NA
d_call: NA
v_call: TRBV29-1
j_call: TRBJ1-2
cdr3_aa: CSVEVFQGNGYTF
cdr3_nt: TGCAGCGTTGAAGTATTTCAGGGAAATGGCTACACCTTC

clone_size: NA
d_call: TRBD2
v_call: TRBV2
j_call: TRBJ2-3
cdr3_aa: CASSLAGGGTQYF
cdr3_nt: TGTGCCAGCAGTTTAGCGGGGGGGGGTACGCAGTATTTT

clone_size: NA
d_call: TRBD1
v_call: TRBV4-2
j_call: TRBJ1-3
cdr3_aa: CASSQDMGQGAGNTIYF
cdr3_nt: TGTGCCAGCAGCCAAGATATGGGACAGGGCGCTGGAAACACCATATATTTT

clone_size: NA
d_call: NA
v_call: TRBV7-6
j_call: TRBJ2-2
cdr3_aa: CASTGQPNTGELFF
cdr3_nt: TGTGCCAGCACCGGACAGCCTAACACCGGGGAGCTGTTTTTT

clone_size: NA
d_call: TRBD1
v_call: TRBV29-1
j_call: TRBJ1-2
cdr3_aa: CSVDRGRDGYTF
cdr3_nt: TGCAGCGTTGACAGGGGGCGCGATGGCTACACCTTC

clone_size: NA
d_call: TRBD2
v_call: TRBV7-2
j_call: TRBJ2-5
cdr3_aa: CASSGGTSGGQETQYF
cdr3_nt: TGTGCCAGCAGCGGCGGGACTAGCGGGGGGCAAGAGACCCAGTACTTC

clone_size: NA
d_call: TRBD1
v_call: TRBV5-1
j_call: TRBJ2-5
cdr3_aa: CASSRDRASQETQYF
cdr3_nt: TGCGCCAGCAGCAGGGACAGGGCGTCCCAAGAGACCCAGTACTTC

clone_size: NA
d_call: NA
v_call: TRBV6-1
j_call: TRBJ1-2
cdr3_aa: CASSEYSYTF
cdr3_nt: TGTGCCAGCAGTGAATACAGCTACACCTTC

clone_size: NA
d_call: TRBD1
v_call: TRBV11-3
j_call: TRBJ2-7
cdr3_aa: CASSEYGTGSNEQYF
cdr3_nt: TGTGCCAGCAGCGAATACGGGACAGGATCTAACGAGCAGTACTTC

clone_size: NA
d_call: TRBD2
v_call: TRBV19
j_call: TRBJ2-2
cdr3_aa: CASSPLAGVYTGELFF
cdr3_nt: TGTGCCAGTAGTCCACTAGCGGGAGTTTACACCGGGGAGCTGTTTTTT

clone_size: few
d_call: NA
v_call: TRBV6-5
j_call: TRBJ2-7
cdr3_aa: CASSYSASYEQYF
cdr3_nt: TGTGCCAGCAGTTACTCGGCATCCTACGAGCAGTACTTC

clone_size: NA
d_call: TRBD1
v_call: TRBV5-1
j_call: TRBJ1-2
cdr3_aa: CASSLEDRNYGYTF
cdr3_nt: TGCGCCAGCAGCTTGGAGGACAGGAACTATGGCTACACCTTC

clone_size: NA
d_call: TRBD1
v_call: TRBV19
j_call: TRBJ1-2
cdr3_aa: CASSILGQGYGYTF
cdr3_nt: TGTGCCAGTAGTATCTTGGGACAGGGCTATGGCTACACCTTC